A selection of T cell receptor beta chains follows, all from one sample in a study of blood T cell repertoires in COVID-19. Sequencing was performed with immunoSEQ multiplex PCR; in TCRdb, only in-frame clones are kept and a portion is missing. The repertoire holds some 75,000 clones, with about 88% as singletons. Material: peripheral blood. All receptors derive from a man aged 70-80 years with active or convalescent COVID-19. Each CDR3 is given with its conserved first and last residue. Each record gives: CDR3 protein, CDR3 DNA, clone size, J gene, D gene, CDR3 length, V gene. A D gene is named only where the DNA matches it firmly. Clone sizes are given selectively: once, few, many, or a class where the clone is expanded.

CASTAPTGGRNIQYF TGTGCCAGCACCGCCCCGACAGGGGGCAGGAACATTCAGTACTTC NA TRBJ2-4 TRBD1 15 TRBV2
CAISRDRGSGANVLTF TGTGCCATCAGTCGGGACAGGGGTTCTGGGGCCAACGTCCTGACTTTC NA TRBJ2-6 TRBD1 16 TRBV10-3
CASSSQGLAGEGDTQYF TGTGCCAGCAGTTCCCAGGGACTAGCGGGGGAGGGAGATACGCAGTATTTT NA TRBJ2-3 TRBD2 17 TRBV2
CATSRGLDLEQYF TGTGCCACCAGCAGAGGACTAGATCTCGAGCAGTACTTC NA TRBJ2-7 NA 13 TRBV15
CASSYSPDPGPTEAFF TGTGCCAGCAGTTACTCACCCGATCCTGGCCCCACTGAAGCTTTCTTT NA TRBJ1-1 NA 16 TRBV6-5
CASSTNTGNTIYF TGCGCCAGCAGTACTAACACGGGAAACACCATATATTTT NA TRBJ1-3 NA 13 TRBV5-1
CASSLWAGGPDTGELFF TGCGCCAGCAGCTTGTGGGCGGGGGGGCCGGACACCGGGGAGCTGTTTTTT NA TRBJ2-2 TRBD2 17 TRBV5-1
CASSAGQAGVSSKNIQYF TGTGCCAGCAGTGCTGGTCAAGCGGGAGTGTCTTCCAAAAACATTCAGTACTTC once TRBJ2-4 TRBD2 18 TRBV2
CASSLGTGVADTQYF TGTGCCAGCAGCTTGGGGACAGGGGTGGCAGATACGCAGTATTTT NA TRBJ2-3 TRBD1 15 TRBV7-7
CASSLGGEQYF TGCGCCAGCAGCTTGGGAGGCGAGCAGTACTTC NA TRBJ2-7 NA 11 TRBV5-1
CASTPGGAGANVLTF TGTGCCAGCACCCCCGGGGGGGCTGGGGCCAACGTCCTGACTTTC NA TRBJ2-6 TRBD2 15 TRBV28
CASSPGAEYGYTF TGTGCCAGCTCACCAGGGGCAGAGTATGGCTACACCTTC NA TRBJ1-2 NA 13 TRBV18
CASSTTANTEAFF TGTGCCAGTAGTACAACAGCGAACACTGAAGCTTTCTTT NA TRBJ1-1 NA 13 TRBV19
CATGGSGNEQFF TGTGCTACCGGGGGGTCCGGCAATGAGCAGTTCTTC NA TRBJ2-1 TRBD2 12 TRBV24-1
CATSRDLGTGFYEQYF TGTGCCACCAGCAGAGATCTGGGGACAGGGTTCTACGAGCAGTACTTC NA TRBJ2-7 TRBD1 16 TRBV15
CASSMGAVGETQYF TGTGCCAGTAGTATGGGGGCCGTGGGGGAGACCCAGTACTTC NA TRBJ2-5 NA 14 TRBV19
CASQASGRIHEQFF TGTGCCAGCCAAGCTAGCGGGAGAATCCATGAGCAGTTCTTC NA TRBJ2-1 TRBD2 14 TRBV6-5
CASSPTGFTDTQYF TGTGCCAGCAGCCCGACCGGGTTCACAGATACGCAGTATTTT NA TRBJ2-3 NA 14 TRBV9
CASSPVSGNTIYF TGTGCCAGCAGCCCCGTTTCTGGAAACACCATATATTTT NA TRBJ1-3 NA 13 TRBV5-4
CASRQQGPTAEAFF TGTGCCAGCAGGCAACAGGGACCCACCGCTGAAGCTTTCTTT few TRBJ1-1 NA 14 TRBV2
CASSSASGGAYEQYF TGTGCCAGCAGCTCGGCTAGCGGGGGGGCCTACGAGCAGTACTTC NA TRBJ2-7 TRBD2 15 TRBV7-2
CASSLAGDRSNEAFF TGTGCCAGCAGCTTAGCCGGGGACAGATCTAACGAAGCTTTCTTT NA TRBJ1-1 TRBD1 15 TRBV7-8
CASSPGATYNEQFF TGTGCCAGCTCACCGGGCGCAACCTACAATGAGCAGTTCTTC NA TRBJ2-1 NA 14 TRBV18
CASSLGVSGSTDTQYF TGTGCCAGCAGCTTAGGGGTGAGCGGGAGCACAGATACGCAGTATTTT NA TRBJ2-3 NA 16 TRBV11-3
CASSTGTSGRGTDTQYF TGTGCCAGCTCAACCGGGACTAGCGGGAGGGGCACAGATACGCAGTATTTT once TRBJ2-3 TRBD2 17 TRBV18
CASRREQGKKEKLFF TGCGCCAGCAGACGGGAACAGGGGAAAAAAGAAAAACTGTTTTTT once TRBJ1-4 TRBD1 15 TRBV10-1
CASKGQGVAEAFF TGTGCCAGTAAAGGACAGGGAGTCGCTGAAGCTTTCTTT NA TRBJ1-1 TRBD1 13 TRBV19
CASRLSSGGPRTDTQYF TGTGCCAGCAGGTTATCTAGCGGGGGGCCCCGCACAGATACGCAGTATTTT NA TRBJ2-3 TRBD2 17 TRBV7-8
CASSLLAGGIETQYF TGTGCCAGCAGTTTATTGGCGGGAGGGATCGAGACCCAGTACTTC NA TRBJ2-5 TRBD2 15 TRBV28
CASSMTKGRTPNQPQHF TGTGCCAGTAGCATGACAAAGGGGAGGACACCCAATCAGCCCCAGCATTTT NA TRBJ1-5 NA 17 TRBV19
CASSTDSRYGYTF TGTGCCAGCAGTACCGACAGTCGCTATGGCTACACCTTC NA TRBJ1-2 NA 13 TRBV28
CASSLTRTSGRALSNEQFF TGTGCCAGCAGCTTAACAAGGACTAGCGGGAGGGCCTTGTCTAATGAGCAGTTCTTC NA TRBJ2-1 TRBD2 19 TRBV7-3
CASSQQEHNSPLHF TGTGCCAGTAGTCAGCAGGAACATAATTCACCCCTCCACTTT NA TRBJ1-6 NA 14 TRBV19
CATSGGNEQFF TGTGCCACTAGCGGAGGGAATGAGCAGTTCTTC NA TRBJ2-1 TRBD2 11 TRBV6-5
CASSVQVGETQYF TGTGCCAGCAGCGTTCAGGTAGGAGAGACCCAGTACTTC NA TRBJ2-5 NA 13 TRBV5-4
CSVEDRGMTSGSSYNEQFF TGCAGCGTTGAAGATAGAGGGATGACTAGCGGTAGCTCCTACAATGAGCAGTTCTTC NA TRBJ2-1 TRBD2 19 TRBV29-1
CASGFRETQYF TGTGCTAGTGGTTTCCGAGAGACCCAGTACTTC once TRBJ2-5 NA 11 TRBV12-5
CASSKDAIRVQFF TGTGCCAGCAGTAAAGACGCCATCCGGGTTCAGTTTTTT NA TRBJ2-2 NA 13 TRBV28
CASSLEGAPNYGYTF TGCGCCAGCAGCTTGGAGGGGGCGCCGAACTATGGCTACACCTTC NA TRBJ1-2 TRBD1 15 TRBV5-1
CASSFTENYGYTF TGTGCCAGCAGTTTTACAGAAAACTATGGCTACACCTTC NA TRBJ1-2 NA 13 TRBV27
CASSLAGGDMPQYF TGTGCCAGCAGCTTGGCGGGGGGGGACATGCCCCAGTACTTC NA TRBJ2-5 TRBD2 14 TRBV5-4
CASSPGTVYEQYF TGTGCCAGCAGCCCTGGGACAGTCTACGAGCAGTACTTC NA TRBJ2-7 TRBD1 13 TRBV5-4
CASSLGRANYGYTF TGTGCCAGCAGCTTGGGCCGTGCTAACTATGGCTACACCTTC few TRBJ1-2 NA 14 TRBV7-9
CASRKGAGELFF TGTGCCAGCAGAAAAGGAGCCGGGGAGCTGTTTTTT few TRBJ2-2 NA 12 TRBV6-4